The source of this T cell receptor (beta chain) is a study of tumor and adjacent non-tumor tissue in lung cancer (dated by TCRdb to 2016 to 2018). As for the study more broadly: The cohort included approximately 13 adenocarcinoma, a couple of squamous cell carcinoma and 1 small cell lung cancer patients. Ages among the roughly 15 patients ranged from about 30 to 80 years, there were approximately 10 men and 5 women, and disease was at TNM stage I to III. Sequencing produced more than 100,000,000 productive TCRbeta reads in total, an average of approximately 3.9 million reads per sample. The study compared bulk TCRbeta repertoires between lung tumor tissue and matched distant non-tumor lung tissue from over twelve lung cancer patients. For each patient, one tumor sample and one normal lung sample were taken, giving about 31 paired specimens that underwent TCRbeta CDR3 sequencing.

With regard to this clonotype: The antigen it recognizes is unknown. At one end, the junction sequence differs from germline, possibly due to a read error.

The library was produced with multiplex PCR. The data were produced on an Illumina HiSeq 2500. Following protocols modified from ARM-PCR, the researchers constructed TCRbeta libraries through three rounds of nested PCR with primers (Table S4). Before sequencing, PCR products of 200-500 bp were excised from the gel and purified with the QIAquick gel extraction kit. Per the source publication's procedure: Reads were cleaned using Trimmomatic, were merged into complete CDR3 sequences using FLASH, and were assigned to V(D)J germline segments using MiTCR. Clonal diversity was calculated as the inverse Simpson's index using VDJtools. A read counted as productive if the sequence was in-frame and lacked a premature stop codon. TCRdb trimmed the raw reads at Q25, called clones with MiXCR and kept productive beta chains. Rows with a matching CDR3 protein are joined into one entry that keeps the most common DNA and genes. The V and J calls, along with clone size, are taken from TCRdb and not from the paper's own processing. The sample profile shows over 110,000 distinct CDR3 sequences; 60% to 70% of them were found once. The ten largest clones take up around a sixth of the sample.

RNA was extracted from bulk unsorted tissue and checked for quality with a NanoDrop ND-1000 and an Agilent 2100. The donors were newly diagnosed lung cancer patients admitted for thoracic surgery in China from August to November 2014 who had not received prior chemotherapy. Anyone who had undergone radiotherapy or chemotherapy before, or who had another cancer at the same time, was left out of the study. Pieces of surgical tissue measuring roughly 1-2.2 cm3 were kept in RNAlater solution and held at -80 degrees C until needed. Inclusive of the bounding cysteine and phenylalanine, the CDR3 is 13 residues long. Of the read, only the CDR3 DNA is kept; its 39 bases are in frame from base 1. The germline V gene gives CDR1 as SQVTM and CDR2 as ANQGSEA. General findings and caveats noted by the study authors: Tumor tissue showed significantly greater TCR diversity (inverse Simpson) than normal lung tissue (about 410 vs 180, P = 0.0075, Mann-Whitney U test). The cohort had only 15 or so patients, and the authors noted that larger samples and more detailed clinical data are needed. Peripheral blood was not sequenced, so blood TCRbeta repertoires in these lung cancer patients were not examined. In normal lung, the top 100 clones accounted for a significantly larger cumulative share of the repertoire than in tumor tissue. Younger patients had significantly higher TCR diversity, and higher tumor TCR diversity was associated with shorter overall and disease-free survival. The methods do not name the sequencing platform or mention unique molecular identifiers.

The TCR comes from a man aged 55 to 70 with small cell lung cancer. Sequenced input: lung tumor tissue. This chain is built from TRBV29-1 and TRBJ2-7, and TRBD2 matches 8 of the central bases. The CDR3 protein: CSVVSGISYEQCF. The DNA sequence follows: TGCAGCGTTGTTAGCGGGATTTCCTACGAGCAGTGCTTC.